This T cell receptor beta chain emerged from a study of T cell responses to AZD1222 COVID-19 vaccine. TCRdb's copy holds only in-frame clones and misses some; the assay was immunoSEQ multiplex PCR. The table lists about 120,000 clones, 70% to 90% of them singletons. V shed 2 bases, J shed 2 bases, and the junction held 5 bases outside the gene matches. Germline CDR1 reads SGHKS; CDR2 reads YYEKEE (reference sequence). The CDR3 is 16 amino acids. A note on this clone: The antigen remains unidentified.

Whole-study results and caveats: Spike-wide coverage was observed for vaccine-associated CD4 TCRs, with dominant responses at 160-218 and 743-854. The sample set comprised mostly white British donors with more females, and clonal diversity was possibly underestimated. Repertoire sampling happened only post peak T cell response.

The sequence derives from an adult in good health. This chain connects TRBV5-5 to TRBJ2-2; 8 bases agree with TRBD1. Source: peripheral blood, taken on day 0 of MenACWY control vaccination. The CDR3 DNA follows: TGTGCCAGCAGCTTTATGGGACAGGTTAACACCGGGGAGCTGTTTTTT. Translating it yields CASSFMGQVNTGELFF.